Presented here are 24 T cell receptor beta chains from one specimen sequenced in a study of blood T cells in healthy people across ages. The authors ran a second PCR of 7 to 11 cycles using a sample-barcoded 5' primer and a J-beta primer mix. TCRdb re-derived calls from the 5' RACE reads in MiXCR, one entry per CDR3 protein. The table records 800,000 to 950,000 distinct CDR3 sequences, roughly 28% of them present only once. These data were also reused for a study on T cells of mothers and their children.

Sequenced material: blood. The receptors originated from a middle-aged woman in good health.

This clonotype was seen only a few times. This sequence joins TRBV6-4 and TRBJ2-7; possible D gene TRBD1, 5 bases. Trimming removed 2 bases at V and 6 bases at J, with 8 bases between. Germline lookup yields CDR1 MRHNA and CDR2 SNTAGT. This CDR3 has 12 residues. The CDR3 spells CASSDQGAEQYF. CDR3 DNA sequence: TGTGCCAGCAGTGACCAGGGTGCCGAGCAGTACTTC.

This sequence joins TRBV27 and TRBJ2-7, with 8 bases aligning to TRBD2. This CDR3 region has 16 residues. From germline, CDR1 is MNHEY and CDR2 SMNVEV (reference sequence). J lost 7 bases, V lost 0 bases, and 11 bases had no gene match. In DNA form, the CDR3 reads TGTGCCAGCAGTTTATCTCTGCGGGGGGCCGGGGCTGAGCAGTACTTC. This gives the protein CASSLSLRGAGAEQYF.

The rearrangement joins TRBV20-1 to TRBJ1-1; D uncertain. CDR1 is DFQATT and CDR2 is SNEGSKA in the germline V gene (reference sequence). V was shortened by 6 bases and J by 4 bases, with 9 bases between the two germline ends. The CDR3 spans 11 residues. In nucleotides, the CDR3 is TGCAGTGCCCTTAGAGGCACTGAAGCTTTCTTT. This codes for CSALRGTEAFF.

The gene calls are TRBV7-2 and TRBJ2-1, with TRBD1 matching 7 bases. With the DNA end fitting TRBJ2-7 better, the J assignment may be wrong. From germline, CDR1 is SGHTA and CDR2 FQGNSA. This CDR3 spans 15 amino acids. This chain's CDR3 is CASSLGGQSYNEQYF. For the CDR3, the DNA is TGTGCCAGCAGCTTAGGGGGACAGTCCTACAATGAGCAGTACTTC.

J is TRBJ2-4 and V is TRBV6-1; TRBD1 matches at 10 bases. The CDR3 is 18 residues long. J was trimmed by 0 bases and V by 6 bases; bases with no gene match: 11. Germline lookup yields CDR1 MNHNS and CDR2 SASEGT. CDR3 protein: CASRAGTGVLSAKNIQYF. CDR3 DNA sequence: TGTGCCAGCAGGGCCGGGACAGGGGTTCTCTCAGCCAAAAACATTCAGTACTTC.

The rearrangement links TRBV24-1 to TRBJ2-1, with 8 bases lining up with TRBD1. Germline-derived CDR1 and CDR2 are KGHDR and SFDVKD. The CDR3 runs to 15 residues. J was trimmed by 3 bases and V by 6 bases; bases with no gene match: 6. DNA for the CDR3: TGTGCCACCAGTATTGGACAGGGCGTCTACAATGAGCAGTTCTTC. Its translation: CATSIGQGVYNEQFF.

This rearrangement joins TRBV7-2 to TRBJ1-1; D may be TRBD1 (6 bases). The CDR3 consists of 15 residues. V lost 1 base, J lost 5 bases, and 14 bases lay in between. CDR1 is SGHTA and CDR2 is FQGNSA in the germline V gene. The CDR3 loop reads CASSLGGGRGTEAFF. CDR3 in DNA: TGTGCCAGCAGCTTAGGAGGGGGACGGGGGACTGAAGCTTTCTTT.

J is TRBJ2-7 and V is TRBV29-1; D is unresolved. CDR1 is SQVTM and CDR2 is ANQGSEA in the germline V gene. V was cut by 6 bases and J by 2 bases, with 8 bases left in between. The CDR3 covers 11 residues. The CDR3: CSVLWTYEQYF. The CDR3 DNA is TGCAGCGTCCTTTGGACCTACGAGCAGTACTTC.

Ten or more counts support this clonotype. The chain joins TRBV5-1 to TRBJ2-7, with D uncertain. The CDR3 runs to 12 residues. CDR1 and CDR2 from the germline V gene are SGHRS and YFSETQ. V was pared by 0 bases and J by 6 bases, with 7 bases between. CDR3 residues: CASSLAAGEQYF. The CDR3 bases are TGCGCCAGCAGCTTGGCCGCAGGCGAGCAGTACTTC.

This clonotype has at least ten counts. In nucleotides, the CDR3 is TGTGCCAGCAGCCCCAAGTTCCCCTCCTACGAGCAGTACTTC. Translating it yields CASSPKFPSYEQYF. The chain joins TRBV12-3 or TRBV12-4 to TRBJ2-7; D is undetermined. There are 14 residues in the CDR3. Trimming shortened V by 6 bases and J by 0 bases, and 12 bases separated the two germline ends.

The V and J genes are TRBV30 and TRBJ1-6, with D tentatively TRBD1 (5 bases). The CDR3 spans 14 residues. Per germline, CDR1 GTSNPN and CDR2 SVGIG (reference sequence). V was cut by 3 bases and J by 9 bases, with 15 bases left in between. The CDR3 reads CAWRAGGRGSPLHF. The DNA of the CDR3 is TGTGCCTGGAGAGCCGGCGGAAGGGGTTCACCCCTCCACTTT.

Note on this clonotype: One end of the junction varies from germline; a read error may be responsible. This chain links TRBV11-2 with TRBJ2-7; 7 positions match TRBD1. CDR1 is SGHAT, CDR2 FQNNGV, per germline. The CDR3 extends over 14 amino acids. CDR3: CASSQTQGPHERYF. The CDR3 bases are TGTGCCAGCAGCCAAACACAGGGGCCCCACGAGCGGTACTTC.

About this clonotype: An end of the junction does not agree with germline; a read error may underlie this. V and J are TRBV5-6 and TRBJ2-1; TRBD1 matches at 7 bases. The CDR3 covers 15 residues. Germline CDR1 SGHDT, CDR2 YYEEEE. The CDR3 DNA reads as TGCGCCAGCAGCGTACAGGGGCGATCCTACAATGAGCAGTTCTTC. This gives the protein CASSVQGRSYNEQFF.

The V and J genes are TRBV7-3 and TRBJ2-5, with 7 bases fitting TRBD2. J lost 3 bases, V lost 1 base, and 5 bases had no gene match. Germline CDR1 is SGHTA and CDR2 is FQGTGA. There are 15 residues in the CDR3. The chain's CDR3 is CASSLSGGREETQYF. The CDR3 DNA follows: TGTGCCAGCAGCTTAAGCGGCGGGAGAGAAGAGACCCAGTACTTC. The whole variable domain, remainder taken from reference TRBV7-3 and TRBJ2-5, is GAGVSQTPSNKVTEKGKYVELRCDPISGHTALYWYRQSLGQGPEFLIYFQGTGAADDSGLPNDRFFAVRPEGSVSTLKIQRTERGDSAVYLCASSLSGGREETQYFGPGTRLLVL.

This clonotype came up once. This may be a read error: a much more frequent sequence differs by one nucleotide. The DNA of the CDR3 is TGTGTCAGCAGCGTAGCCGGCAGGGCCTCGTATGGCTACACCTTC. Protein sequence: CVSSVAGRASYGYTF. The chain couples TRBV9 to TRBJ1-2; weak D call: TRBD1 (5 bases). The germline V gene has CDR1 SGDLS and CDR2 YYNGEE. CDR3 length: 15 residues.

Many counts were recorded for this clonotype. The rearrangement joins TRBV7-2 to TRBJ2-3, with TRBD2 identical over 9 bases. The CDR3 has 14 residues. J was trimmed by 4 bases and V by 1 base; bases with no gene match: 0. Germline CDR1 is SGHTA and CDR2 is FQGNSA. CDR3 in amino acids: CASSLGGGADTQYF. CDR3 coding DNA: TGTGCCAGCAGCTTAGGCGGGGGGGCAGATACGCAGTATTTT.

This clonotype appeared a few times. The J gene is TRBJ1-2, the V gene TRBV6-2 or TRBV6-3, with 9 nucleotides matching TRBD1. V lost 8 bases to trimming and J lost 6 bases; unmatched junction nucleotides: 7. CDR1 MNHEY and CDR2 SVGEGT come from the germline V gene. The CDR3 sequence is 13 residues long. CDR3 sequence (DNA): TGTGCCAGCCTTACTACAGGGGGCCATGGCTACACCTTC. As protein: CASLTTGGHGYTF.

V and J are TRBV18 and TRBJ1-1; D is perhaps TRBD1 (6 bases). In germline, CDR1 is KGHSH, CDR2 LQKENI. CDR3 length equals 15 residues. V was clipped by 0 bases and J by 1 base, with 9 bases between them. In nucleotides, the CDR3 is TGTGCCAGCTCACCACCGATGGGACAGAACACTGAAGCTTTCTTT. Residues: CASSPPMGQNTEAFF. Using reference TRBV18 and TRBJ1-1 for the parts outside the CDR3, the full variable domain is NAGVMQNPRHLVRRRGQEARLRCSPMKGHSHVYWYRQLPEEGLKFMVYLQKENIIDESGMPKERFSAEFPKEGPSILRIQQVVRGDSAAYFCASSPPMGQNTEAFFGQGTRLTVV.

The chain has TRBV27 and TRBJ1-1, with a possible D match to TRBD1 (5 bases). The CDR3 contains 14 residues. Germline CDR1 and CDR2: MNHEY and SMNVEV (reference sequence). V shed 2 bases and J shed 11 bases, with 18 bases lying between them. CDR3 sequence: CASSLVGVRGEAFF. The CDR3, as DNA: TGTGCCAGCAGTTTAGTAGGGGTCCGGGGTGAGGCTTTCTTT.

V gene TRBV10-3 combines with J gene TRBJ2-1; 9 bases agree with TRBD1. CDR3 length equals 16 residues. V gave up 2 bases and J gave up 7 bases; unmatched junction bases: 9. Germline assignment: CDR1 ENHRY and CDR2 SYGVKD. Here the CDR3 reads CAISEPTGGLGNEQFF. The DNA of the CDR3 is TGTGCCATCAGTGAGCCGACAGGGGGTTTGGGGAATGAGCAGTTCTTC.

This sequence joins TRBV20-1 and TRBJ2-2; D unclear. Looked up from germline, CDR1 is DFQATT and CDR2 is SNEGSKA (reference sequence). The CDR3 loop spans 14 amino acids. V dropped 1 base and J dropped 3 bases, with 9 bases sitting between them. The CDR3 DNA is TGCAGTGCTAGAGTTCAGTCCGACACCGGGGAGCTGTTTTTT. This codes for CSARVQSDTGELFF.

For this clonotype: Germline and junction disagree at one end, which may indicate a read error. The V call is TRBV12-3 or TRBV12-4, the J call TRBJ2-3; D possibly corresponds to TRBD2 (6 bases). CDR3 size: 17 residues. The CDR3 DNA reads as TGTGCCAGCAGTTTCGGGAGAGGGGCAGTGAGCACGGATACGCAGTATTTT. Encoded protein: CASSFGRGAVSTDTQYF.

The chain employs TRBV29-1 and TRBJ2-3, with D hard to call. The germline V and J ends were trimmed by 3 bases and 3 bases, with 7 bases remaining between them. There are 12 residues in the CDR3. Germline assignment: CDR1 SQVTM and CDR2 ANQGSEA. The CDR3 region is CSVDDETDTQYF. The DNA for the CDR3 is TGCAGCGTTGATGACGAGACAGATACGCAGTATTTT.

The chain combines TRBV3-1 with TRBJ1-2, with TRBD1 matching 9 bases. Germline-derived CDR1 and CDR2 are LGHDT and YNNKEL (reference sequence). The V and J ends lost 4 bases and 8 bases, in that order; junction bases with no gene match: 11. The CDR3 totals 15 residues. CDR3 DNA: TGTGCCAGCAGCCGTCTGACAGGGGGAGACGAAGGCTACACCTTC. Encoded protein: CASSRLTGGDEGYTF. Full variable domain (outside the CDR3, taken from reference TRBV3-1 and TRBJ1-2): DTAVSQTPKYLVTQMGNDKSIKCEQNLGHDTMYWYKQDSKKFLKIMFSYNNKELIINETVPNRFSPKSPDKAHLNLHINSLELGDSAVYFCASSRLTGGDEGYTFGSGTRLTVV.